Listed below are T cell receptor beta chains from one sample, sequenced in a study of cytomegalovirus exposure and HLA in healthy donors. Assay used: immunoSEQ multiplex PCR; TCRdb lists only in-frame clones, some missing. Of some 130,000 clones in the sample, over 75% were seen once. Specimen: PBMCs. The receptors derive from a man aged 30 to 39 in good health. Both conserved end residues are part of each CDR3. Fields, in order: CDR3 length, D gene, clone size, V gene, J gene, CDR3 DNA, CDR3 protein. The D gene is left open where the match is weak. The size of a clone is reported for some rows only, either as once, few or many, or as a class for expanded clones.

>18|TRBD2|.|TRBV28|TRBJ2-7
TGTGCCAGCAGCCCCGACCGGGGACTAGCGGGAGGACGGTACGAGCAGTACTTC
CASSPDRGLAGGRYEQYF
>15|TRBD1|few|TRBV27|TRBJ1-2
TGTGCCAGCAGCCGAAAACGGACAGGGGCGGAAGGCTACACCTTC
CASSRKRTGAEGYTF
>14|.|once|TRBV6-1|TRBJ1-5
TGTGCCAGCATGGACCTCAGAGGGAATCAGCCCCAGCATTTT
CASMDLRGNQPQHF
>14|TRBD2|.|TRBV2|TRBJ2-7
TGTGCCAGCAGTCAGCGGGAGTATTCCTACGAGCAGTACTTC
CASSQREYSYEQYF
>15|.|.|TRBV6-5|TRBJ1-3
TGTGCCAGCAGTTCTTCACGACATACTGGAAACACCATATATTTT
CASSSSRHTGNTIYF
>13|TRBD1|few|TRBV7-9|TRBJ1-1
TGTGCCAGCAGCCTACGGACAGGGACTGAAGCTTTCTTT
CASSLRTGTEAFF
>15|.|.|TRBV6-5|TRBJ2-3
TGTGCCAGCAGTTACTCGAGCGCCAGCACAGATACGCAGTATTTT
CASSYSSASTDTQYF
>15|.|.|TRBV19|TRBJ1-2
TGTGCCAGTACCTTGAGGGATTACCCGTTAGGTGGCTACACCTTC
CASTLRDYPLGGYTF
>15|.|.|TRBV9|TRBJ2-3
TGTGCCAGCAGCGTAGACCCTGACACCACAGATACGCAGTATTTT
CASSVDPDTTDTQYF
>12|.|.|TRBV19|TRBJ1-2
TGTGCCAGTAGTGGTGGGGCCTATGGCTACACCTTC
CASSGGAYGYTF
>12|.|.|TRBV30|TRBJ2-2
TGTGCCCTGGGGGGAAACACCGGGGAGCTGTTTTTT
CALGGNTGELFF
>15|TRBD1|.|TRBV10-1|TRBJ2-3
TGCGCCAGCAGTGAACCGGGACAGGGTGGAGATACGCAGTATTTT
CASSEPGQGGDTQYF
>14|TRBD2|.|TRBV27|TRBJ2-4
TGTGCCAGCAGTCCCCTACTAGCGAGGAACATTCAGTACTTC
CASSPLLARNIQYF
>15|.|.|TRBV7-3|TRBJ2-1
TGTGCCAGCAGCTTAATGGCTCCCTCCTACAATGAGCAGTTCTTC
CASSLMAPSYNEQFF
>19|TRBD2|.|TRBV4-1|TRBJ2-6
TGCGCCAGCAGCCAAGAAGTACGGGCTAGCGGGATAGGGGCCAACGTCCTGACTTTC
CASSQEVRASGIGANVLTF
>11|.|.|TRBV7-9|TRBJ2-1
TGTGCCGCCCCGACGGGGAATGAGCAGTTCTTC
CAAPTGNEQFF
>14|.|.|TRBV29-1|TRBJ1-1
TGCAGCGTTGAACAAAACAGTGTAACTGGTGAAGCTTTCTTT
CSVEQNSVTGEAFF
>17|TRBD2|.|TRBV5-1|TRBJ2-5
TGCGCCAGCAGCTTGAGACTAGCGGGAGGTGGACAAGAGACCCAGTACTTC
CASSLRLAGGGQETQYF
>15|TRBD2|.|TRBV27|TRBJ2-1
TGTGCCAGCAGGATGGGAGTAGCGGGAGAGGCTGAGCAGTTCTTC
CASRMGVAGEAEQFF
>14|TRBD1|.|TRBV11-3|TRBJ2-1
TGTGCCAGCGGAACCGGGACAGGGTTGAATGAGCAGTTCTTC
CASGTGTGLNEQFF
>15|.|.|TRBV27|TRBJ1-1
TGTGCCAGCAGTATCTGGGGGGGCGTGGACACTGAAGCTTTCTTT
CASSIWGGVDTEAFF
>14|TRBD2|few|TRBV2|TRBJ2-1
TGTGCCAGCAGCCGGGACTACCTCTACAATGAGCAGTTCTTC
CASSRDYLYNEQFF
>14|TRBD1|.|TRBV5-1|TRBJ1-4
TGCGCCAGCAGCTTAGGACAGGAGGGAGGAAAACTGTTTTTT
CASSLGQEGGKLFF
>15|TRBD1|.|TRBV27|TRBJ1-5
TGTGCCAGCAGTCCACAGGGGGCCGGCAATCAGCCCCAGCATTTT
CASSPQGAGNQPQHF
>15|TRBD1|few|TRBV7-8|TRBJ2-5
TGTGCCAGCAGCTCGAGGGGACAGGGAGAAGAGACCCAGTACTTC
CASSSRGQGEETQYF
>19|TRBD2|.|TRBV7-3|TRBJ2-2
TGTGCCAGCAGCTTAATCCCCCGGGGGCTAGCGGGAGTTGGCGGGGAGCTGTTTTTT
CASSLIPRGLAGVGGELFF